This T cell receptor (beta chain) was sequenced in a study of human T cells and chemical hapten exposure. Time point described: pre-sensitization, week 0. Treatment of the sample: therapeutic diphenylcyclopropenone sensitization with weekly scalp DPC. Total RNA came from unfractionated whole blood. In its sample, this clonotype was seen many times. One junction end disagrees with the germline gene, perhaps due to a read error. TCRdb called the RACE reads again in MiXCR, with one record for every CDR3 protein. The sample lists tens of thousands of distinct CDR3 sequences; 9.6% were seen once. CDR3 length: 15 amino acids. From germline, CDR1 is LNHDA and CDR2 SQIVND (reference sequence).

The origin of this receptor is a young woman with alopecia areata. Some clones in this sample may be carry-over from other donors' samples. The input for sequencing was whole blood, taken in connection with sensitization to the hapten diphenylcyclopropenone (DPC). The chain couples TRBV19 to TRBJ2-7; D ambiguous. The CDR3 protein is CASSIDVGRSSEQYF. The CDR3 coding sequence is TGTGCCAGTAGTATAGACGTCGGCAGGTCCTCCGAGCAGTACTTC.